Given below is one T cell receptor (beta chain) in context. The data are from a study of blood T cell repertoires in COVID-19. CDR1 is SGHKS and CDR2 is YYEKEE in the germline V gene (reference sequence). The length of the CDR3 is 14 residues. V shed 1 base, J shed 0 bases, and the junction held 1 base outside the gene matches. TCRdb's table, derived via immunoSEQ multiplex PCR, lists solely in-frame clones and lacks some. The table shows 380,000 or so clones, with roughly 90% occurring only once. The sequenced sample consisted of peripheral blood. This receptor was obtained from a woman aged 55 to 70 with COVID-19, enrolled during active disease. This sequence joins TRBV5-5 and TRBJ2-7; 7 bases match TRBD1. The CDR3 reads CASSLRDSSYEQYF. The CDR3 bases are TGTGCCAGCAGCTTGAGGGACAGCTCCTACGAGCAGTACTTC.